A selection of T cell receptor beta chains follows, all from one sample in a study of CD8 T cells in ankylosing spondylitis. MiXCR, applied by TCRdb to the 5' RACE reads, yields one record per CDR3 protein. Among about 400,000 distinct CDR3 sequences listed, approximately 22% were seen once. Sequencing was done on a sample of blood, either unsorted or a sorted T cell fraction (not recorded which). All receptors come from a male donor with ankylosing spondylitis or in good health (not recorded which). Both conserved end residues are trimmed from each CDR3. The order of the fields is CDR3 length, J gene, clone size, V gene, CDR3 protein. The size entry is marked missing in some rows and otherwise reads once, few, many or a size class.

>11|TRBJ2-1|once|TRBV29-1
SGGGAVYNEQF
>14|TRBJ2-3|few|TRBV24-1
ATSELAGGTTDTQY
>12|TRBJ2-3|.|TRBV19
ASSKARGSDTQY
>12|TRBJ2-3|few|TRBV5-1
ASSSDPFTDTQY
>14|TRBJ2-3|.|TRBV20-1
SAGISGITSTDTQY
>11|TRBJ2-5|.|TRBV20-1
SVTRKNQETQY
>14|TRBJ1-3|.|TRBV5-5
ASSLLGRGSGNTIY
>13|TRBJ2-2|.|TRBV6-1
ASSQGLGITGELF
>14|TRBJ2-3|few|TRBV12-3/TRBV12-4
ASSSQGPPPTDTQY
>13|TRBJ2-3|.|TRBV9
ASSVGRGAGDTQY
>11|TRBJ2-7|.|TRBV4-1
ASSQAPGWEQY
>12|TRBJ2-7|.|TRBV6-2/TRBV6-3
ASSSRAGLNEQY
>13|TRBJ2-1|few|TRBV7-7
ASSPGTDYIDEQF
>14|TRBJ2-3|few|TRBV13
ASSRWAVKSTDTQY